Below are 19 T cell receptor beta chains sequenced from a single sample in a study of T cells after yellow fever vaccination (dated by TCRdb to between 2019 and 2020). The label giving this sample's treatment or condition can be read as: live attenuated yellow fever vaccine strain. The method was 5' RACE. Sequencing was performed on an Illumina HiSeq 2500. TCRdb reworked the public reads: Q25 trimming with fastp, MiXCR clone assembly, productive beta chains retained. Every CDR3 protein is listed once, alongside the most common genes and DNA of its rows. In all, the sample holds around 120,000 distinct CDR3 sequences, and around 7.2% of those were seen once. The ten largest clonotypes hold 2.7% of the sample. The material was CD4+ T cells sorted from PBMCs, obtained approximately 40 days after the first yellow fever vaccination. All receptors derive from a man aged 18 to 30 who received the YFV17D yellow fever vaccine.

This clonotype has a count of ten or more. The chain carries TRBV25-1 and TRBJ2-2; D possibly corresponds to TRBD1 (6 bases). Trimming shortened V by 0 bases and J by 3 bases, and 11 bases separated the two germline ends. This CDR3 comprises 16 residues. Germline V CDR1 and CDR2: MGHDK, SYGVNS. The CDR3: CASSEYSRGDTGELFF. The CDR3 coding sequence is TGTGCCAGCAGTGAATATTCCAGGGGAGACACCGGGGAGCTGTTTTTT.

The rearrangement uses TRBV28 and TRBJ2-3; D may be TRBD1 (5 bases). Germline V CDR1 and CDR2: MDHEN, SYDVKM. The CDR3 spans 12 residues. The germline V and J ends were trimmed by 6 bases and 2 bases, with 6 bases remaining between them. The CDR3 region has the DNA TGTGCCAGCAGGGACAACACAGATACGCAGTATTTT. This codes for CASRDNTDTQYF.

This clonotype was picked up many times. The J gene is TRBJ1-1, the V gene TRBV5-1, with D maybe TRBD1 (6 bases). V was pared by 4 bases and J by 3 bases, with 13 bases between. The V gene's germline CDR1 is SGHRS and CDR2 YFSETQ. CDR3 length equals 14 residues. The CDR3 spells CASSPDRGDTEAFF. The CDR3 region has the DNA TGCGCCAGCAGCCCGGACAGAGGGGACACTGAAGCTTTCTTT. Based on the CDR3 plus reference TRBV5-1 and TRBJ1-1, the full variable domain is KAGVTQTPRYLIKTRGQQVTLSCSPISGHRSVSWYQQTPGQGLQFLFEYFSETQRNKGNFPGRFSGRQFSNSRSEMNVSTLELGDSALYLCASSPDRGDTEAFFGQGTRLTVV.

This clonotype came up many times. The chain joins TRBV5-1 to TRBJ1-1; no reliable D call. Trimming shortened V by 4 bases and J by 0 bases, and 16 bases separated the two germline ends. CDR3 length: 16 residues. The germline CDR1 and CDR2 sequences are SGHRS and YFSETQ. This chain's CDR3 is CASSPRPESMNTEAFF. CDR3 in DNA: TGCGCCAGCAGCCCTAGGCCAGAGTCCATGAACACTGAAGCTTTCTTT.

The chain links TRBV5-1 to TRBJ2-1, with 13 bases identical to TRBD2. The CDR3 has 16 residues. V lost 3 bases to trimming and J lost 6 bases; unmatched junction nucleotides: 6. CDR1 is SGHRS and CDR2 is YFSETQ in the germline V gene. CDR3 amino acids: CASSWGTSGAVNEQFF. The CDR3 DNA is TGCGCCAGCAGCTGGGGGACTAGCGGGGCCGTCAATGAGCAGTTCTTC.

This clonotype was recorded many times. The V and J genes are TRBV7-3 and TRBJ2-3; 8 bases are shared with TRBD2. V dropped 2 bases and J dropped 6; count of bases not matched to a gene: 7. Germline V gives CDR1 SGHTA, CDR2 FQGTGA. The CDR3 consists of 15 residues. This chain's CDR3 is CASSLQSGGFDTQYF. CDR3 DNA sequence: TGTGCCAGCAGCTTACAGAGCGGGGGATTTGATACGCAGTATTTT. The full variable domain, rest sourced from reference TRBV7-3 and TRBJ2-3, is GAGVSQTPSNKVTEKGKYVELRCDPISGHTALYWYRQSLGQGPEFLIYFQGTGAADDSGLPNDRFFAVRPEGSVSTLKIQRTERGDSAVYLCASSLQSGGFDTQYFGPGTRLTVL.

This clonotype was counted at least ten times. The chain employs TRBV12-3 or TRBV12-4 and TRBJ2-2, with TRBD1 identical over 8 bases. V dropped 5 bases and J dropped 5; count of bases not matched to a gene: 4. This CDR3 contains 14 residues. CDR3 coding DNA: TGTGCCAGCAGTATCAGGGGGCGGACCGGGGAGCTGTTTTTT. It codes for CASSIRGRTGELFF.

In its sample, this clonotype was seen a few times. V and J are TRBV5-1 and TRBJ1-1, with 8 bases identical to TRBD1. CDR1 and CDR2 from the germline V gene are SGHRS and YFSETQ. V dropped 4 bases and J dropped 1; count of bases not matched to a gene: 3. The CDR3 has 14 amino acids. The CDR3 protein is CASSRTGGNTEAFF. CDR3 DNA sequence: TGCGCCAGCAGCCGTACAGGGGGGAACACTGAAGCTTTCTTT.

This clonotype has ten or more counts. The chain carries TRBV29-1 and TRBJ2-5; D uncertain. This CDR3 region has 14 residues. V was pared by 0 bases and J by 5 bases, with 13 bases between. In germline, CDR1 is SQVTM, CDR2 ANQGSEA. CDR3 DNA sequence: TGCAGCGTTGAAGAGGAAGGCCCAAGGGAGACCCAGTACTTC. Residues: CSVEEEGPRETQYF.

This clonotype was counted ten times or more. The rearrangement uses TRBV6-5 and TRBJ1-5, with TRBD1 identical over 9 bases. The germline V gene has CDR1 MNHEY and CDR2 SVGAGI. The CDR3 is made up of 17 amino acids. The ends lost 6 bases at V and 1 base at J; junction bases unmatched: 10. The CDR3 reads CASSPNRGRASNQPQHF. Here the CDR3 DNA reads TGTGCCAGCAGCCCGAACAGGGGGCGCGCAAGCAATCAGCCCCAGCATTTT.

This chain links TRBV19 with TRBJ1-1, with unresolved D. Trimming shortened V by 3 bases and J by 7 bases, and 18 bases separated the two germline ends. CDR3 length: 15 amino acids. CDR1 is LNHDA, CDR2 SQIVND, per germline (reference sequence). CDR3 bases: TGTGCCAGTAGTATTTACCCGGGCGCATTTATTGAAGCTTTCTTT. Its protein is CASSIYPGAFIEAFF.

In its sample, this clonotype was seen many times. The CDR3 loop reads CSARDPSGPGTQYF. The CDR3 coding sequence is TGCAGTGCTAGAGATCCCAGCGGCCCGGGGACCCAGTACTTC. The V and J genes are TRBV20-1 and TRBJ2-5; a possible D gene is TRBD2 (5 bases). Looked up from germline, CDR1 is DFQATT and CDR2 is SNEGSKA (reference sequence). Trimming left V 0 bases short and J 7 bases short, with 15 bases between. The CDR3 has 14 amino acids.

This clonotype was found many times. The rearrangement links TRBV20-1 to TRBJ2-1; D might be TRBD1 (5 bases). Looked up from germline, CDR1 is DFQATT and CDR2 is SNEGSKA (reference sequence). V was clipped by 3 bases and J by 10 bases, with 16 bases between them. The CDR3 is made up of 13 amino acids. This chain's CDR3 is CSASMTAFGEQFF. The CDR3 DNA reads TGCAGTGCTAGTATGACAGCCTTTGGGGAGCAGTTCTTC.

This clonotype was seen ten or more times. This chain links TRBV20-1 with TRBJ2-5, with 7 bases that match TRBD1. The CDR3 is made up of 14 amino acids. Germline V CDR1 and CDR2: DFQATT, SNEGSKA (reference sequence). The V and J ends lost 0 bases and 3 bases, in that order; junction bases with no gene match: 4. The CDR3, as DNA: TGCAGTGCTAGAGAGAGAACAGGGGAAGAGACCCAGTACTTC. Translation: CSARERTGEETQYF.

At least ten counts were recorded for this clonotype. This chain uses TRBV7-2 with TRBJ2-3; a weak D match, TRBD2 (6 bases). The CDR3 consists of 14 residues. Trimming took off 6 bases at V and 2 bases at J, with 12 bases between the two ends. Germline V gene lookup returns CDR1 SGHTA and CDR2 FQGNSA. The CDR3 reads CASRRGGATDTQYF. CDR3 in DNA: TGTGCCAGCAGAAGAGGCGGGGCCACAGATACGCAGTATTTT.

The sample holds many counts of this clonotype. The chain carries TRBV7-9 and TRBJ1-1, with D perhaps matching TRBD1 (5 bases). Germline lookup yields CDR1 SEHNR and CDR2 FQNEAQ (reference sequence). This CDR3 spans 15 amino acids. V was pared by 5 bases and J by 6 bases, with 19 bases between. This CDR3 reads CASSPPRGRGSEAFF. In nucleotides, the CDR3 is TGTGCCAGCAGCCCCCCCCGCGGAAGGGGCTCTGAAGCTTTCTTT.

This clonotype has ten or more counts. J is TRBJ2-1 and V is TRBV20-1; weak D call: TRBD2 (5 bases). The CDR3 has 14 amino acids. Germline CDR1 and CDR2: DFQATT and SNEGSKA (reference sequence). V lost 6 bases and J lost 0, with 12 bases in between. CDR3 DNA sequence: TGCAGTGCCAACGATGGGAGCTCCTACAATGAGCAGTTCTTC. This sequence encodes CSANDGSSYNEQFF.

Ten or more counts support this clonotype. The V call is TRBV6-4, the J call TRBJ2-2; unclear D gene. Trimming removed 4 bases at V and 1 base at J, with 4 bases between. Germline loops: CDR1 MRHNA, CDR2 SNTAGT. The CDR3 has 13 amino acids. The CDR3 nucleotides read TGTGCCAGCAGTGGACAGAACACCGGGGAGCTGTTTTTT. The encoded protein is CASSGQNTGELFF.

This clonotype was detected ten times or more. J is TRBJ2-1 and V is TRBV29-1, with 11 positions matching TRBD2. In germline, CDR1 is SQVTM, CDR2 ANQGSEA. The CDR3 sequence is 17 residues long. V shed 4 bases and J 1 base; nucleotides not matched to a gene: 9. CDR3 region: CSVVSGGALKSYNEQFF. The DNA for the CDR3 is TGCAGCGTTGTTAGCGGGGGGGCCCTTAAGTCCTACAATGAGCAGTTCTTC.